The T cell receptor beta chain described here comes from a study of blood T cell repertoires in COVID-19. Profiling relied on immunoSEQ multiplex PCR, and the TCRdb table lists in-frame clones only, not all of them. The data hold some 170,000 clones, with 87% observed a single time. The CDR3 is 15 residues long. Germline V gives CDR1 MNHNY, CDR2 SVGAGI (reference sequence). J was trimmed by 9 bases and V by 5 bases; bases with no gene match: 8. This clone has a handful of counts. The chain has TRBV6-6 and TRBJ1-6; 9 bases are shared with TRBD1. The receptor's source is a woman aged 70 to 79 with COVID-19, enrolled during active disease. Sample: peripheral blood. The CDR3: CASSTTGQGTSPLHF. In DNA form, the CDR3 reads TGTGCCAGCAGTACCACTGGACAGGGGACTTCACCCCTCCACTTT.